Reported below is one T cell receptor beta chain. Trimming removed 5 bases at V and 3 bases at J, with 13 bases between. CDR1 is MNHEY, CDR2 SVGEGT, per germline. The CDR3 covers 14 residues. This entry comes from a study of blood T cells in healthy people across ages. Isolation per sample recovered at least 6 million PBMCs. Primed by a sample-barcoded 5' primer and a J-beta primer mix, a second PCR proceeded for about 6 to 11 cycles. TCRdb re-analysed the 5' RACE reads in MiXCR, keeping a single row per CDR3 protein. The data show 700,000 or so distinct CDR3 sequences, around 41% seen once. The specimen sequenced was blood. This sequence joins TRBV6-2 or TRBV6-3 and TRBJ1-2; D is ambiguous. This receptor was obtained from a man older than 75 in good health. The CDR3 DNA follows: TGTGCCAGCAGTAATGGGCCCGCTGACTATGGCTACACCTTC. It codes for CASSNGPADYGYTF.